The 9 T cell receptor beta chains below come from one sample, sequenced in a study of T cell clones after liver transplantation. Profiling relied on immunoSEQ multiplex PCR, and the TCRdb table lists in-frame clones only, not all of them. The table has 55,000 to 75,000 clones, about 71% seen once. This specimen was CD4+ T cells from blood, taken at the approximately 15-month timepoint. These receptors all come from a human patient who received a liver transplant. A subset of T cells may come from the graft donor.

The chain links TRBV19 to TRBJ2-1, with 11 positions matching TRBD2. The J segment lost 5 bases and the V segment lost 7 bases, leaving 7 bases of the junction unmatched. Germline assignment: CDR1 LNHDA and CDR2 SQIVND (reference sequence). The CDR3 has 15 amino acids. The CDR3 nucleotides are TGTGCCAGTACCCTGGGACTAGCGGAAAACAATGAGCAGTTCTTC. This translates into CASTLGLAENNEQFF.

The chain combines TRBV7-9 with TRBJ1-4; 8 bases are shared with TRBD1. Germline CDR1 SEHNR, CDR2 FQNEAQ (reference sequence). The CDR3 length is 15 residues. V lost 1 base and J lost 6; bases outside the gene matches: 4. CDR3 in DNA: TGTGCCAGCAGCTTAGAGGCAGGGGGCTATGAAAAACTGTTTTTT. Translated: CASSLEAGGYEKLFF.

This rearrangement joins TRBV19 to TRBJ1-2; 7 bases are shared with TRBD1. This CDR3 has 18 residues. CDR1 and CDR2 (germline): LNHDA, SQIVND (reference sequence). The V and J ends lost 7 bases and 1 base, in that order; junction bases with no gene match: 18. This CDR3 reads CASTGAGQHDLFNYGYTF. The CDR3 nucleotides read TGTGCCAGTACAGGGGCGGGACAGCATGACCTATTTAACTATGGCTACACCTTC. Filled out from reference TRBV19 and TRBJ1-2, the complete variable domain reads DGGITQSPKYLFRKEGQNVTLSCEQNLNHDAMYWYRQDPGQGLRLIYYSQIVNDFQKGDIAEGYSVSREKKESFPLTVTSAQKNPTAFYLCASTGAGQHDLFNYGYTFGSGTRLTVV.

The chain uses TRBV7-8 and TRBJ1-4; D not certain. The CDR3 loop spans 15 amino acids. Trimming removed 0 bases from V and 4 bases from J, with 9 bases in between. Germline CDR1 and CDR2: SGHVS and FQNEAQ. DNA of the CDR3: TGTGCCAGCAGCTTAGCGACACAGTTTAATGAAAAACTGTTTTTT. The encoded protein is CASSLATQFNEKLFF.

The sample holds a few counts of this clone. This rearrangement joins TRBV7-8 to TRBJ2-1; 10 bases line up with TRBD2. Germline V gives CDR1 SGHVS, CDR2 FQNEAQ. Trimming took 5 bases from V and 0 from J; bases not matched to a gene: 10. This CDR3 spans 18 amino acids. The CDR3 bases are TGTGCCAGCAGCCCCGCTAGCGGGGGCCTTAGCTCCTACAATGAGCAGTTCTTC. It translates to CASSPASGGLSSYNEQFF.

This clone has more than one count but fewer than ten. The V gene is TRBV28, the J gene TRBJ2-5; the match to TRBD2 covers 8 bases. The CDR3 totals 13 residues. With V trimmed by 2 bases and J by 4 bases, 0 bases remained unmatched. Germline V gene lookup returns CDR1 MDHEN and CDR2 SYDVKM. The chain's CDR3 is CASSLSGGETQYF. CDR3 bases: TGTGCCAGCAGTTTAAGCGGGGGAGAGACCCAGTACTTC.

The rearrangement joins TRBV11-2 to TRBJ2-1, with 9 bases fitting TRBD1. After removal of 5 bases from V and 10 bases from J, the junction contained 12 bases not matched to a gene. The CDR3 has 15 residues. CDR1 SGHAT and CDR2 FQNNGV come from the germline V gene. CDR3 sequence reads: CASSTTSTGGQEQFF. The CDR3 nucleotides read TGTGCCAGCAGCACAACTTCGACAGGGGGGCAGGAGCAGTTCTTC. The variable domain in full, with the rest retrieved from reference TRBV11-2 and TRBJ2-1, is EAGVAQSPRYKIIEKRQSVAFWCNPISGHATLYWYQQILGQGPKLLIQFQNNGVVDDSQLPKDRFSAERLKGVDSTLKIQPAKLEDSAVYLCASSTTSTGGQEQFFGPGTRLTVL.

This chain uses TRBV7-2 with TRBJ2-1; TRBD2 matches at 10 bases. CDR1 is SGHTA, CDR2 FQGNSA, per germline. The J segment lost 10 bases and the V segment lost 6 bases, leaving 12 bases of the junction unmatched. This CDR3 is built from 15 residues. CDR3 in amino acids: CASSPQWGSGREQFF. The CDR3 region has the DNA TGTGCCAGCAGTCCTCAGTGGGGTAGCGGGAGGGAGCAGTTCTTC. The full variable domain, in which reference TRBV7-2 and TRBJ2-1 provide the parts outside the CDR3, is GAGVSQSPSNKVTEKGKDVELRCDPISGHTALYWYRQSLGQGLEFLIYFQGNSAPDKSGLPSDRFSAERTGGSVSTLTIQRTQQEDSAVYLCASSPQWGSGREQFFGPGTRLTVL.

The rearrangement links TRBV10-3 to TRBJ2-5; the match to TRBD2 covers 16 bases. J was trimmed by 5 bases and V by 5 bases; bases with no gene match: 8. The CDR3 runs to 17 residues. Germline CDR1 reads ENHRY; CDR2 reads SYGVKD. CDR3: CAISPGTSGGERETQYF. Here the CDR3 DNA reads TGTGCCATCAGTCCGGGGACTAGCGGGGGGGAGCGTGAGACCCAGTACTTC.